What follows is one TCR beta chain and its context. Its specificity is not known. The sample originates from a study of T cells in localized non-small cell lung cancer. Measured with immunoSEQ multiplex PCR; TCRdb has only the in-frame clones, and not every one. The table records tens of thousands of clones, around 84% of them present only once. Study results and caveats: Uninvolved adjacent lung showed the highest T cell clonality, exceeding tumor. Adjacent lung exhibited a median of about 50 among the 100 most abundant tumor clones. Patients showing higher blood T cell density tended to see longer overall survival. Only one tumor region went through sequencing, so heterogeneity may still be there.

This CDR3 region has 17 residues. Germline V gives CDR1 SGHAT, CDR2 FQDESV (reference sequence). With 5 bases clipped from V and 5 bases from J, the junction kept 12 bases outside the gene matches. V gene TRBV11-1 combines with J gene TRBJ2-1; TRBD2 agrees at 10 bases. The clonotype was recovered from an older female donor with stage I lung adenocarcinoma. The sequenced sample was peripheral blood, obtained before any cancer treatment. DNA of the CDR3: TGTGCCAGCAGCCCTCCCCCGGGACTAGCGTTAGACAATGAGCAGTTCTTC. Protein product: CASSPPPGLALDNEQFF.